The sequence of this TCR beta chain was determined in a study of Ad26.COV2.S vaccination and SARS-CoV-2 variants. Study at large: Ad26.COV2.S shots went into the muscle once or twice, 56 days apart.

Here immunoSEQ multiplex PCR was the method, and the copy in TCRdb shows in-frame clones only, minus some. The data show 430,000 or so clones, 89% seen once. Indicated treatment: some 19 received Ad26.COV2.S at low or high dose, single or two shots; several received placebo; per-sample allocation not given. Sampling was done on day 63 after the first vaccine or placebo injection. A Boston adult aged 18-55 years was the donor. CDR1 and CDR2 (germline): SGDLS, YYNGEE. V gave up 0 bases and J gave up 7 bases, with 14 bases separating them. The CDR3 covers 14 residues. The rearrangement uses TRBV9 and TRBJ2-7; possible D gene TRBD2, 5 bases. This specimen consisted of peripheral blood, obtained in a trial of Ad26.COV2.S vaccine versus placebo. This receptor was identified in a person aged 18 to 59 who received the Ad26.COV2.S COVID-19 vaccine or a placebo. In DNA form, the CDR3 reads TGTGCCAGCAGCGTAGGAATTACCTCGGGGGAGCAGTACTTC. Protein sequence: CASSVGITSGEQYF.